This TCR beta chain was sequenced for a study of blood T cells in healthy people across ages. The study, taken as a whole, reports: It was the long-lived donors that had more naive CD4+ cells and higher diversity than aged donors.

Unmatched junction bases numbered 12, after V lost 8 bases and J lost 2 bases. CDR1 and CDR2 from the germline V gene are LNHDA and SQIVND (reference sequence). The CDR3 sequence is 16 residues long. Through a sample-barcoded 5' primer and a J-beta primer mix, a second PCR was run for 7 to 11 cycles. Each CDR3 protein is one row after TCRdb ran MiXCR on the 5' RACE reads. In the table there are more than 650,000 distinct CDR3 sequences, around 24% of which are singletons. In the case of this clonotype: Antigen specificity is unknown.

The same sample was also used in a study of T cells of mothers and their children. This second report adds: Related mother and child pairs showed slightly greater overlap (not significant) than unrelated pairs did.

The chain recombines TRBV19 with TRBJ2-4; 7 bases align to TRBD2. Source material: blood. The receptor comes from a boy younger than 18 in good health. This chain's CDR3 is CASLPGEGRPKNIQYF. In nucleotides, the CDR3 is TGTGCCAGTCTCCCCGGGGAGGGTCGGCCCAAAAACATTCAGTACTTC.